This T cell receptor beta chain is from a study of T cell responses to AZD1222 COVID-19 vaccine. Turning to this clone: The antigen is unknown.

Study-level points and caveats: Spike-specific TCR breadth rose after two AZD1222 doses, and depth rose as well.

Second-dose timings of about 4 or about 12 weeks were pooled. Data came from immunoSEQ multiplex PCR; TCRdb stores just in-frame clones and leaves some out. The table shows 110,000 or so clones, with approximately 88% occurring only once. The sample consisted of peripheral blood, taken 28 days after the second AZD1222 dose. This receptor was taken from an adult who received the AZD1222 COVID-19 vaccine.

The CDR3 loop reads CASSYSGMRDGYTF. The CDR3 region has the DNA TGTGCCAGCAGTTACTCGGGGATGAGGGATGGCTACACCTTC. The chain links TRBV6-5 to TRBJ1-2; D remains ambiguous. This CDR3 is 14 amino acids long. V shed 0 bases and J shed 6 bases, with 11 bases lying between them. CDR1 MNHEY and CDR2 SVGAGI come from the germline V gene.